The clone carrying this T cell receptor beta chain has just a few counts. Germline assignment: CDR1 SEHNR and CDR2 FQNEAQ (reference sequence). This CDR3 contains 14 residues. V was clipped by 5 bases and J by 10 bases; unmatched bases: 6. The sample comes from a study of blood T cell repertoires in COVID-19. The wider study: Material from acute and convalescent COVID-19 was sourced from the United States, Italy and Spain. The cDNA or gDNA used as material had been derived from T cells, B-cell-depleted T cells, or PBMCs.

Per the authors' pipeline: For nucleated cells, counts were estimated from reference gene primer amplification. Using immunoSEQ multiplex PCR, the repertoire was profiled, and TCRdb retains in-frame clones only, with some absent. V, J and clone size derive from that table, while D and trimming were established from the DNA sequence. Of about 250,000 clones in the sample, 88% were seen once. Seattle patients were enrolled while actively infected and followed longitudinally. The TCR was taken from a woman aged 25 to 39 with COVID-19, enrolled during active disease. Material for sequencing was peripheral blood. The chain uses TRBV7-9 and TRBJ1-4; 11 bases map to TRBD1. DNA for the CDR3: TGTGCCAGCAGCCTGGACAGGGGGCAGCGAAAACTGTTTTTT. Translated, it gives CASSLDRGQRKLFF.